The 21 T cell receptor beta chains in this list originate from one sample, sequenced in a study of T-cell memory formation after mild COVID-19. One entry per CDR3 protein, called by TCRdb with MiXCR from the 5' RACE reads. The data show 250,000 or so distinct CDR3 sequences, 15% to 20% seen once. The sequencing input was PBMCs or a T cell subset sorted from them (not recorded which). These receptors came from a man between 18 and 29 years old who had mild COVID-19 (a few samples of this study predate the infection). Cell type and time point are not known.

The V gene is TRBV4-2, the J gene TRBJ1-3; TRBD1 aligns across 8 bases. The CDR3 covers 16 residues. V lost 4 bases to trimming and J lost 0 bases; unmatched junction nucleotides: 5. Germline V gives CDR1 LGHNA, CDR2 YNFKEQ. CDR3 sequence (DNA): TGTGCCAGCAGCCTGCCGGACAGGGACTCTGGAAACACCATATATTTT. Its translation: CASSLPDRDSGNTIYF.

This clonotype showed up just a few times. V and J are TRBV7-3 and TRBJ2-1, with TRBD1 matching 7 bases. The V and J ends lost 1 base and 5 bases, in that order; junction bases with no gene match: 8. Per the germline V gene, CDR1 is SGHTA and CDR2 is FQGTGA. The CDR3 length is 16 residues. CDR3 nucleotides: TGTGCCAGCAGCTTAAGCCGCCGGGACAGCAACAATGAGCAGTTCTTC. Translated, it gives CASSLSRRDSNNEQFF.

This clonotype showed up many times. The V gene is TRBV4-3, the J gene TRBJ2-7; 10 nucleotides align to TRBD1. Per the germline V gene, CDR1 is LGHNA and CDR2 is YSLEER. Germline trimming cut 1 base from V and 1 base from J; bases unmatched to any gene: 1. This CDR3 is 15 amino acids long. The CDR3 reads CASSQGQGASYEQYF. The CDR3, as DNA: TGCGCCAGCAGCCAAGGACAGGGGGCGTCCTACGAGCAGTACTTC.

A few counts support this clonotype. The chain recombines TRBV6-6 with TRBJ1-2; D is ambiguous. V gave up 6 bases and J gave up 6 bases, with 5 bases separating them. The CDR3 is made up of 10 amino acids. Per germline, CDR1 MNHNY and CDR2 SVGAGI (reference sequence). CDR3 amino acids: CASRENGYTF. The CDR3 DNA sequence: TGTGCCAGCAGAGAGAATGGCTACACCTTC.

The table lists this clonotype with a few counts. The rearrangement links TRBV20-1 to TRBJ2-2; no definite D call. The CDR3 has 15 amino acids. The ends were cut back, 5 bases at V and 0 bases at J, with 13 bases in the middle. Germline V gives CDR1 DFQATT, CDR2 SNEGSKA (reference sequence). Here the CDR3 DNA reads TGCAGTGCTCCTGACCCTGGCCCGAACACCGGGGAGCTGTTTTTT. This codes for CSAPDPGPNTGELFF.

The chain joins TRBV10-2 to TRBJ2-1, with 11 bases matching TRBD2. Trimming took 6 bases from V and 0 from J; bases not matched to a gene: 7. Germline values: CDR1 WSHSY, CDR2 SAAADI. CDR3 size: 17 residues. In DNA, the CDR3 is TGCGCCAGCAGGACTACTAGCGGGGGCCACTCCTACAATGAGCAGTTCTTC. Encoded protein: CASRTTSGGHSYNEQFF.

This clonotype was seen many times. V gene TRBV7-2 combines with J gene TRBJ2-3; D uncertain. The CDR3 is 15 residues long. Trimming pared 1 base from V and 1 base from J, leaving 9 bases between. Per germline, CDR1 SGHTA and CDR2 FQGNSA. CDR3 sequence: CASSLGGARTDTQYF. The CDR3 region has the DNA TGTGCCAGCAGCTTAGGGGGTGCTCGCACAGATACGCAGTATTTT.

The chain carries TRBV6-4 and TRBJ2-5; 9 nucleotides line up with TRBD1. The CDR3 spans 12 residues. Per the germline V gene, CDR1 is MRHNA and CDR2 is SNTAGT. Losses at the gene ends were 10 bases for V and 6 bases for J; bases not matched to a gene: 6. Written as DNA, the CDR3 is TGTGCCACCAAGGACAGGGGTCAGACCCAGTACTTC. This codes for CATKDRGQTQYF.

This chain uses TRBV28 with TRBJ2-7, with D possibly being TRBD1 (5 bases). The germline V gene encodes CDR1 MDHEN and CDR2 SYDVKM. Trimming took off 4 bases at V and 5 bases at J, with 18 bases between the two ends. This CDR3 contains 15 residues. CDR3 in amino acids: CASSSPRQGRNEQYV. The DNA of the CDR3 is TGTGCCAGCAGTTCACCTCGCCAGGGCCGGAACGAGCAGTACGTC.

V and J are TRBV3-1 and TRBJ2-3; 7 bases match TRBD1. Germline V gene lookup returns CDR1 LGHDT and CDR2 YNNKEL (reference sequence). This CDR3 spans 14 amino acids. The V segment lost 5 bases and the J segment 1 base; nucleotides outside the gene matches: 3. The CDR3 DNA follows: TGTGCCAGCAGCGACGGACAGGGCACAGATACGCAGTATTTT. Translation gives CASSDGQGTDTQYF.

The rearrangement joins TRBV4-3 to TRBJ1-1; D not certain. CDR3 size: 15 residues. The germline V gene encodes CDR1 LGHNA and CDR2 YSLEER. V shed 1 base and J shed 3 bases, with 12 bases lying between them. CDR3 bases: TGCGCCAGCAGCCAAGCCGACGGGGTCGACACTGAAGCTTTCTTT. Translation: CASSQADGVDTEAFF.

The CDR3 reads CASRLGHYQPQHF. The CDR3 DNA follows: TGTGCCAGCAGACTGGGACATTATCAGCCCCAGCATTTT. The rearrangement joins TRBV6-5 to TRBJ1-5; possible D gene TRBD1, 6 bases. This CDR3 comprises 13 residues. Germline V gene sequence: CDR1 MNHEY, CDR2 SVGAGI. V lost 6 bases, J lost 5 bases, and 11 bases lay in between.

This sequence joins TRBV11-2 and TRBJ2-3; TRBD2 agrees at 10 bases. Germline lookup yields CDR1 SGHAT and CDR2 FQNNGV. V shed 5 bases and J 4 bases; nucleotides not matched to a gene: 3. The CDR3 loop spans 14 amino acids. The CDR3 is CASSVGLASDTQYF. DNA for the CDR3: TGTGCCAGCAGCGTGGGACTAGCGTCAGATACGCAGTATTTT.

The chain couples TRBV7-2 to TRBJ2-3; 9 bases match TRBD2. The ends lost 2 bases at V and 3 bases at J; junction bases unmatched: 6. Germline V gene sequence: CDR1 SGHTA, CDR2 FQGNSA. CDR3 length equals 16 residues. CDR3 region: CASSLPSRGGTDTQYF. The CDR3 DNA is TGTGCCAGCAGCTTACCTTCGCGGGGGGGGACAGATACGCAGTATTTT.

By its share, this clonotype is medium-sized (0.01 to 0.1%). The CDR3 region is CSARLRGTNTGELFF. CDR3 DNA: TGCAGTGCTAGACTACGGGGGACGAACACCGGGGAGCTGTTTTTT. This chain joins TRBV20-1 and TRBJ2-2, with TRBD2 as a possible D gene (6 bases). Per germline, CDR1 DFQATT and CDR2 SNEGSKA (reference sequence). The CDR3 spans 15 residues. Deletions cut 2 bases from V and 0 bases from J, with 10 bases between.

The J gene is TRBJ2-7, the V gene TRBV6-2 or TRBV6-3; D remains unclear. Germline V CDR1 and CDR2: MNHEY, SVGEGT. V lost 2 bases, J lost 2 bases, and 7 bases lay in between. This CDR3 spans 13 amino acids. The CDR3 reads CASSYDGTYEQYF. In DNA, the CDR3 is TGTGCCAGCAGTTACGATGGGACCTACGAGCAGTACTTC.

This clonotype has a handful of counts. The chain couples TRBV6-2 or TRBV6-3 to TRBJ2-3; possibly TRBD1 or TRBD2 for D (7 bases each). The germline CDR1 and CDR2 sequences are MNHEY and SVGEGT. The V end was cut by 8 bases, the J end by 1 base, with 22 bases between. The CDR3 runs 17 residues. CDR3 DNA: TGTGCCAGCCACACGGGGAGGGGGCGCTCGGGCACAGATACGCAGTATTTT. As protein: CASHTGRGRSGTDTQYF.

The chain is built from TRBV12-3 or TRBV12-4 and TRBJ1-5; D unresolved. CDR3 size: 12 residues. The V end lost 3 bases, the J end lost 5 bases, and 5 bases lay between the germline ends. CDR3 amino acids: CASSFDDQPQHF. CDR3 DNA sequence: TGTGCCAGCAGTTTCGATGATCAGCCCCAGCATTTT.

This CDR3 reads CASSLGDTGANVLTF. For the CDR3, the DNA is TGCGCCAGCAGCTTGGGTGATACTGGGGCCAACGTCCTGACTTTC. This chain uses TRBV5-1 with TRBJ2-6; D ambiguous. This CDR3 region has 15 residues. Germline V lookup: CDR1 SGHRS, CDR2 YFSETQ. Trimming removed 0 bases at V and 2 bases at J, with 6 bases between.

The chain links TRBV9 to TRBJ2-5, with no clear D. CDR1 and CDR2 from the germline V gene are SGDLS and YYNGEE. Trimming took off 3 bases at V and 3 bases at J, with 12 bases between the two ends. The CDR3 loop spans 14 amino acids. CDR3: CASSALTGEETQYF. The CDR3 DNA reads TGTGCCAGCAGCGCATTGACTGGAGAAGAGACCCAGTACTTC.

This clonotype was detected a few times. J is TRBJ1-1 and V is TRBV5-1; no clear D gene. The germline V gene has CDR1 SGHRS and CDR2 YFSETQ. V dropped 0 bases and J dropped 0 bases, with 6 bases sitting between them. The CDR3 extends over 14 amino acids. The CDR3: CASSLDQMNTEAFF. The CDR3 DNA reads TGCGCCAGCAGCTTGGATCAGATGAACACTGAAGCTTTCTTT.